This T cell receptor beta chain derives from a study of blood T cell repertoires in COVID-19 (dated by TCRdb to 2018 to 2021). The study in broad terms: Samples covering the acute and convalescent phases of COVID-19 were provided by collaborators in the United States, Italy and Spain. The prospective study material was composed of cDNA or gDNA derived from T cells, B-cell-depleted T cells, or PBMCs. Subjects who had been exposed to COVID-19, were actively infected with it, or had recovered from it provided the deeply sampled blood TCRbeta repertoires that made up the dataset. The repertoires were released in a freely available public database meant as a resource for research on the immune response to SARS-CoV-2. The samples were drawn from two sources: the first 160 participants of the ongoing ImmuneRACE study, and 950 to 1,500 subjects contributed by 6 global collaborators. Sample metadata almost always included a de-identified subject ID, COVID-19 status, age in years and sex. Where HLA class I and class II types were available, the types were taken from metadata supplied by the sample provider, not from assay-based typing. Paper-wide results and their limitations: How much clinical and demographic metadata was included differed by source and by participant, and the metadata was provided uncurated.

TCRbeta CDR3 regions were amplified from genomic DNA using the immunoSEQ Assay, a bias-controlled multiplex PCR. Per the original workflow: Nucleated cell counts per sample were estimated from amplification of reference gene primers within the assay. To quantify the absolute abundance of each unique TCRbeta CDR3 rearrangement, sequence reads were collapsed and filtered. For each sample, productive Simpson clonality was calculated by taking the square root of Simpson's diversity index across productive rearrangements. TCRdb obtained this table from immuneACCESS and retained in-frame rearrangements with V and J assigned. These tables miss some clones; where compared with another copy, unresolved V genes account for less than half of the shortfall, and the remainder is unexplained. For V, J and clone size, that table is used; D and trimming come from the DNA. This sample gives about 210,000 clones in total; 80% of them show up just once. The top ten hold about 7.2% of the sample.

Points on this clone: Its specific antigen is unknown. Nothing much larger sits one base from this clone, and base qualities are not available.

Trimming accounts for 0 bases at V and 7 bases at J, while the number of junction bases matched to no gene is 8. Measured from the cysteine to the phenylalanine, the CDR3 is 15 residues long. The DNA shown is the 45-base CDR3, in frame from base 1. CDR1 and CDR2 were assigned from the germline V gene (reference sequence) as SGHNT and YYREEE. Collaborating institutions collected whole blood in K2EDTA tubes following their own protocols. For TCRbeta analysis, collaborators shipped samples as frozen whole blood, isolated PBMCs, or DNA extracted from either of those sample types. The rearranged segments are TRBV5-4 and TRBJ2-3; the junction holds 7 bases that match TRBD2. The sequenced material came from peripheral blood. The clonotype was recovered from a man between 60 and 70 years old with acute or convalescent COVID-19. Here the CDR3 is given as CASSLGGSESHTQYF. The bases are TGTGCCAGCAGCTTGGGCGGGAGTGAATCCCATACGCAGTATTTT. Beyond the CDR3, the reference TRBV5-4 and TRBJ2-3 genes provide the residues; the full variable domain reads: ETGVTQSPTHLIKTRGQQVTLRCSSQSGHNTVSWYQQALGQGPQFIFQYYREEENGRGNFPPRFSGLQFPNYSSELNVNALELDDSALYLCASSLGGSESHTQYFGPGTRLTVL.